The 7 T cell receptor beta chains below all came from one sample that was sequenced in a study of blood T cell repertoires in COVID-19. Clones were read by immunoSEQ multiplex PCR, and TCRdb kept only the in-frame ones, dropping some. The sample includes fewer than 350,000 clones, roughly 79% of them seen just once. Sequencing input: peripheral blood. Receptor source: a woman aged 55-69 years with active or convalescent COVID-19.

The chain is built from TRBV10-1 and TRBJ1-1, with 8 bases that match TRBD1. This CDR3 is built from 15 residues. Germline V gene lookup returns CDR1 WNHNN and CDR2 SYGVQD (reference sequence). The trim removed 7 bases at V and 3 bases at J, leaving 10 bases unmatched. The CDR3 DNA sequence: TGCGCCAGCACTGAAACCAGGGGGCCGGACACTGAAGCTTTCTTT. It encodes CASTETRGPDTEAFF.

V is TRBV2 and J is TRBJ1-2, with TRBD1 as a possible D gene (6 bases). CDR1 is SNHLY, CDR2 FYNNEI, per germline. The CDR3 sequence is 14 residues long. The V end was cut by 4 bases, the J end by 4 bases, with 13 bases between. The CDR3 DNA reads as TGTGCCAGCAGTGCAGAACAGGGCTCCTATGGCTACACCTTC. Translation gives CASSAEQGSYGYTF.

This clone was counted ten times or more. The CDR3 DNA reads as TGTGCCAGTAGCGCCGAGGTTCAAAATCAGCCCCAGCATTTT. This translates into CASSAEVQNQPQHF. This rearrangement joins TRBV6-6 to TRBJ1-5, with D unresolved. Germline CDR1 MNHNY, CDR2 SVGAGI (reference sequence). The ends were cut back, 9 bases at V and 4 bases at J, with 16 bases in the middle. The CDR3 runs to 14 residues.

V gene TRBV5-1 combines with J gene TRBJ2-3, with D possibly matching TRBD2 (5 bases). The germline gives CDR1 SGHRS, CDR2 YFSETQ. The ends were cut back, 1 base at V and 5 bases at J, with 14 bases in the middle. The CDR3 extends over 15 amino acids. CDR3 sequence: CASSLRGKAVDTQYF. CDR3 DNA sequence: TGCGCCAGCAGCTTGAGAGGGAAGGCCGTAGATACGCAGTATTTT.

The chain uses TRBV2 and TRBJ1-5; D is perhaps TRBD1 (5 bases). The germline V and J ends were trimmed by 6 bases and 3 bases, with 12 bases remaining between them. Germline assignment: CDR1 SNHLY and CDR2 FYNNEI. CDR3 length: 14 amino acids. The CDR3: CASRGGWPNQPQHF. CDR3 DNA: TGTGCCAGCAGGGGGGGGTGGCCCAATCAGCCCCAGCATTTT.

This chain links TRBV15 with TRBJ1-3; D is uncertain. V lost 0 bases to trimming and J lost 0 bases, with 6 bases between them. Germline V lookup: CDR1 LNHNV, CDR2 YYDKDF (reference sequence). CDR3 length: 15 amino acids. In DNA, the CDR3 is TGTGCCACCAGCAGAGACCCCTCCTCTGGAAACACCATATATTTT. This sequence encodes CATSRDPSSGNTIYF. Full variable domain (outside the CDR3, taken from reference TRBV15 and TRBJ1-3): DAMVIQNPRYQVTQFGKPVTLSCSQTLNHNVMYWYQQKSSQAPKLLFHYYDKDFNNEADTPDNFQSRRPNTSFCFLDIRSPGLGDTAMYLCATSRDPSSGNTIYFGEGSWLTVV.

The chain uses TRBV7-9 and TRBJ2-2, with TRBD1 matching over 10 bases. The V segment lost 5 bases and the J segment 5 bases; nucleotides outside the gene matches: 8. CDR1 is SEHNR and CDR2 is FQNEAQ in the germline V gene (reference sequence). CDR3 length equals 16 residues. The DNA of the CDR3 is TGTGCCAGCAGCGACTCTCCGGGACAGGGGACCGGGGAGCTGTTTTTT. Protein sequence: CASSDSPGQGTGELFF.